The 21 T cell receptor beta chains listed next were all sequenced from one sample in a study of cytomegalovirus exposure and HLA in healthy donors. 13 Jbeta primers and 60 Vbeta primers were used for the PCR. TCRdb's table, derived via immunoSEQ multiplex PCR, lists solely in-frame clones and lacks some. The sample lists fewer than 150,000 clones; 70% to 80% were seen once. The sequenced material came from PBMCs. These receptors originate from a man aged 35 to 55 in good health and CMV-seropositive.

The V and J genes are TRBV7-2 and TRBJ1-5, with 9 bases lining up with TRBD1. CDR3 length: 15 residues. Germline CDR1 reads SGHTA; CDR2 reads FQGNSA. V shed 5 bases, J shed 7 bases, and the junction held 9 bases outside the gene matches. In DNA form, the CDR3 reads TGTGCCAGCAGCCCTAGGACAGGGGCACGCCAGCCCCAGCATTTT. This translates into CASSPRTGARQPQHF.

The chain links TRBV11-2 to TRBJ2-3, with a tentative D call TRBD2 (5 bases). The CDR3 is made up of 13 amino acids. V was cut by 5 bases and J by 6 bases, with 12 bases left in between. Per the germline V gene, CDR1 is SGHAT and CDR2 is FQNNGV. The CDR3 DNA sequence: TGTGCCAGCAGCGCAACCCGAGGGGATACGCAGTATTTT. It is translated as CASSATRGDTQYF.

The CDR3 spells CATSTRVSGYGYTF. The CDR3 DNA follows: TGTGCCACCAGCACCAGGGTCTCGGGCTATGGCTACACCTTC. The V call is TRBV15, the J call TRBJ1-2; possible D gene TRBD1, 5 bases. Germline V CDR1 and CDR2: LNHNV, YYDKDF (reference sequence). The CDR3 runs 14 residues. The V gene lost 4 bases and the J gene lost 4 bases, with 13 bases spanning the gap.

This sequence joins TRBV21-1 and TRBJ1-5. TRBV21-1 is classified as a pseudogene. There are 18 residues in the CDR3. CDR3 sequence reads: CASSKGVGGGRSNQPQHF. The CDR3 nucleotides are TGTGCCAGCAGCAAAGGTGTCGGGGGTGGTAGGAGCAATCAGCCCCAGCATTTT.

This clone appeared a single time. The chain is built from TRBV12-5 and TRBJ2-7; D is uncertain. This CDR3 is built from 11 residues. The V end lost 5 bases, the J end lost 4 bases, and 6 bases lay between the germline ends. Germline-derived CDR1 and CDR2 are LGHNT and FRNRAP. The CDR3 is CASGPHYEQYF. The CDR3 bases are TGTGCTAGTGGTCCCCATTACGAGCAGTACTTC. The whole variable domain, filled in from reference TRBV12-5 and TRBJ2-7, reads DARVTQTPRHKVTEMGQEVTMRCQPILGHNTVFWYRQTMMQGLELLAYFRNRAPLDDSGMPKDRFSAEMPDATLATLKIQPSEPRDSAVYFCASGPHYEQYFGPGTRLTVT.

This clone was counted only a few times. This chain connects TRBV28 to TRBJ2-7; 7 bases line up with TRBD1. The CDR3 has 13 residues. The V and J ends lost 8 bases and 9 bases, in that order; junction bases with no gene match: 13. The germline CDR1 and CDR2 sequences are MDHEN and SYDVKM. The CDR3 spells CASGIRQGRWQYF. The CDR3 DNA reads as TGTGCCAGCGGTATACGACAGGGCCGATGGCAGTACTTC.

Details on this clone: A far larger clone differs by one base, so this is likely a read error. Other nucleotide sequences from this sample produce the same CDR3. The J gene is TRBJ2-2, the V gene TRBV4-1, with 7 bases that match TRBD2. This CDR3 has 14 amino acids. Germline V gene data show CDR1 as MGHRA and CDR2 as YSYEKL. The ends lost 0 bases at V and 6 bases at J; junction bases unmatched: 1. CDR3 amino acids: CASSQEREPGELFF. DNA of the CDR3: TGCGCCAGCAGCCAAGAGCGGGAGCCCGGGGAGCTGTTTTTT.

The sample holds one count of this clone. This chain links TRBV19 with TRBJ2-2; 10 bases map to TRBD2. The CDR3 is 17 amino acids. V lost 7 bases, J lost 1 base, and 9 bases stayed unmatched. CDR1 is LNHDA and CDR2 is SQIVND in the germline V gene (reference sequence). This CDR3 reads CASTPFGLAENTGELFF. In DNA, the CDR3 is TGTGCCAGTACCCCCTTCGGACTAGCGGAGAACACCGGGGAGCTGTTTTTT.

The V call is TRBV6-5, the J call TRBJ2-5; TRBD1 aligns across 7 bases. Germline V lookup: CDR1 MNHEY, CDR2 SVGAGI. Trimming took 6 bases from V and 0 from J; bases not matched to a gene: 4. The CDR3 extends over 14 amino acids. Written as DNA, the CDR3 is TGTGCCAGCAGCTCGACAGGGAACCAAGAGACCCAGTACTTC. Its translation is CASSSTGNQETQYF.

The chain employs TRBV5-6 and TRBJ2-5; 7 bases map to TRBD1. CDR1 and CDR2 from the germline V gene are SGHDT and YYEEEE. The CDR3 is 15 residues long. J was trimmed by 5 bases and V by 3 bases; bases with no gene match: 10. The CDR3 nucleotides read TGTGCCAGCAGCTGGAATGTGGACAGGTTCGAGACCCAGTACTTC. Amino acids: CASSWNVDRFETQYF.

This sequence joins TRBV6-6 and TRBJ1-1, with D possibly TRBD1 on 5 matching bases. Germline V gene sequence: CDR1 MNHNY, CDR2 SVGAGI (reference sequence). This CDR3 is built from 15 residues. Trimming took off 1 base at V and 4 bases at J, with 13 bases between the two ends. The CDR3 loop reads CASSYYRSGGTEAFF. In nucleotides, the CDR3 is TGTGCCAGCAGTTACTATCGGTCCGGGGGCACTGAAGCTTTCTTT.

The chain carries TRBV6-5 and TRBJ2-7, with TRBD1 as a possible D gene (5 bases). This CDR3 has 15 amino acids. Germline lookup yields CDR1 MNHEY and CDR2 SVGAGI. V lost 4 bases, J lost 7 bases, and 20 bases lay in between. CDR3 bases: TGTGCCAGCAGTTTCTTTGCCGTACAGGTGGGGGAGCAGTACTTC. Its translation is CASSFFAVQVGEQYF.

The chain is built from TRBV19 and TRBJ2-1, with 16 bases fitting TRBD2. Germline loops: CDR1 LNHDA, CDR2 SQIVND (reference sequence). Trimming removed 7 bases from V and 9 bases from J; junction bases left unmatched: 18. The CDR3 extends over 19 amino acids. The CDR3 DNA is TGTGCCAGTACCAAACCGGGGACTAGCGGGAGGGCGAAGATCCGTGAGCAGTTCTTC. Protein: CASTKPGTSGRAKIREQFF. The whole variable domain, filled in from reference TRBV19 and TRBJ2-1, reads DGGITQSPKYLFRKEGQNVTLSCEQNLNHDAMYWYRQDPGQGLRLIYYSQIVNDFQKGDIAEGYSVSREKKESFPLTVTSAQKNPTAFYLCASTKPGTSGRAKIREQFFGPGTRLTVL.

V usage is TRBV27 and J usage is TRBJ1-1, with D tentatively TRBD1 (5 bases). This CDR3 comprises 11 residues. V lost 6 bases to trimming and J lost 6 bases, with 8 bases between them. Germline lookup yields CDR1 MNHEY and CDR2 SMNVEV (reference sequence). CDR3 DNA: TGTGCCAGCAGCGTAGGGGCTGAAGCTTTCTTT. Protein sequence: CASSVGAEAFF.

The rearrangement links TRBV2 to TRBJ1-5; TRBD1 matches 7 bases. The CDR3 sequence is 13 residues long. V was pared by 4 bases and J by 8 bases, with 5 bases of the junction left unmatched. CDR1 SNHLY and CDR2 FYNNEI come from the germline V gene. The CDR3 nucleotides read TGTGCCAGCAGTGTAGGGGGCGGGAAGCCCCAGCATTTT. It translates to CASSVGGGKPQHF.

This CDR3 reads CASSMASGSYEQYF. The DNA for the CDR3 is TGTGCCAGTAGTATGGCTAGCGGGTCCTACGAGCAGTACTTC. The V gene is TRBV19, the J gene TRBJ2-7, with TRBD2 identical over 8 bases. Losses at the gene ends were 3 bases for V and 1 base for J; bases not matched to a gene: 2. This CDR3 contains 14 residues. CDR1 LNHDA and CDR2 SQIVND come from the germline V gene (reference sequence). The full variable domain, with the rest looked up from reference TRBV19 and TRBJ2-7, is DGGITQSPKYLFRKEGQNVTLSCEQNLNHDAMYWYRQDPGQGLRLIYYSQIVNDFQKGDIAEGYSVSREKKESFPLTVTSAQKNPTAFYLCASSMASGSYEQYFGPGTRLTVT.

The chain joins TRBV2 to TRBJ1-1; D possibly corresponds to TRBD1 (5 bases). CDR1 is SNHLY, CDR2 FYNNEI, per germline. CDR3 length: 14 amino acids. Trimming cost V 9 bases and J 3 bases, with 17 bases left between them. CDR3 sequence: CASFVRGGDTEAFF. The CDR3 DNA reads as TGTGCCAGTTTCGTCCGGGGAGGGGACACTGAAGCTTTCTTT.

The CDR3 region has the DNA TGTGCCAGCAGCCATGTACCTGCGACTTGGAGGGGAGACTCCTACGAGCAGTACTTC. Amino acids: CASSHVPATWRGDSYEQYF. The chain uses TRBV4-2 and TRBJ2-7, with a weak D call TRBD2 (6 bases). In germline, CDR1 is LGHNA, CDR2 YNFKEQ. The CDR3 contains 19 residues. The V end lost 3 bases, the J end lost 0 bases, and 24 bases lay between the germline ends.

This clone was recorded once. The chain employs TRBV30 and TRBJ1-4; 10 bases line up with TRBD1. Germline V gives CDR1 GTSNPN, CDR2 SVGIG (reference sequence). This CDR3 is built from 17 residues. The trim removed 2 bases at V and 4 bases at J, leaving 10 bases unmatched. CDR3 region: CAWSNDRGPSLNEKLFF. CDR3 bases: TGTGCCTGGAGTAACGACAGGGGGCCGTCGCTTAATGAAAAACTGTTTTTT.

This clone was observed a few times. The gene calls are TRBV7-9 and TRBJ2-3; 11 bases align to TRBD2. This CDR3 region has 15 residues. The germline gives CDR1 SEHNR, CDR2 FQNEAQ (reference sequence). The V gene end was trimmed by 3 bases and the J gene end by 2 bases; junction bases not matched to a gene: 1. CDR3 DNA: TGTGCCAGCAGCTTTAGCGGGGGGGCCACAGATACGCAGTATTTT. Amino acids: CASSFSGGATDTQYF.

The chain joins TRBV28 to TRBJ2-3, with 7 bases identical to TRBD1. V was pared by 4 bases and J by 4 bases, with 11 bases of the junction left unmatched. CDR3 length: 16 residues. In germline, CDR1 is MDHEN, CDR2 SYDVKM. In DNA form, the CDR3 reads TGTGCCAGCAGTTCAGGGTTACAGGGGCTGGCAGATACGCAGTATTTT. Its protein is CASSSGLQGLADTQYF.